This T cell receptor beta chain was captured in a study of blood T cell repertoires in COVID-19. Background on the study: Collection of acute and convalescent COVID-19 samples took place in the United States, Italy and Spain. T cells, B-cell-depleted T cells, or PBMCs supplied cDNA or gDNA.

Per the study methods: Reference gene primer amplification yielded estimated nucleated cell counts. Profiling relied on immunoSEQ multiplex PCR, and the TCRdb table lists in-frame clones only, not all of them. The V and J calls and the clone size are those of that table, but D and trimming were determined from the DNA. This sample has about 250,000 clones, with 80% to 90% found just once. Trimming at V came to 0 bases and at J to 1 base, leaving 3 bases not matched to a gene. Germline V gene sequence: CDR1 SGHVS, CDR2 FQNEAQ. The CDR3 sequence is 16 residues long. Sequencing used peripheral blood. This sequence originates from a man older than 75 with acute or convalescent COVID-19. The chain employs TRBV7-8 and TRBJ1-1; TRBD1 aligns across 9 bases. CDR3 nucleotides: TGTGCCAGCAGCTTAGCGCCGACAGGGGGGAACACTGAAGCTTTCTTT. Translated, it gives CASSLAPTGGNTEAFF.